This TCR beta chain is drawn from a study of cytomegalovirus exposure and HLA in healthy donors. Study outcomes and limitations: Reportedly, fewer N-insertions than the approximately 690-donor mean appeared in an Asian-associated ancestry cluster in a later analysis. As immune exposure information, only CMV serostatus was available.

Concerning this clone: The antigen remains undetermined.

Use of 60 Vbeta and 13 Jbeta primers characterized the PCR. Here immunoSEQ multiplex PCR was the method, and the copy in TCRdb shows in-frame clones only, minus some. There are about 98,000 clones in the sample; over 60% occur only once, and 16% lies in the top ten. V lost 2 bases, J lost 7 bases, and 17 bases lay in between. The germline gives CDR1 SGDLS, CDR2 YYNGEE. The CDR3 has 15 amino acids. The source of this sequence is a man between 60 and 75 years old in good health and CMV-seropositive. The specimen sequenced was PBMCs. The chain combines TRBV9 with TRBJ2-3, with D possibly matching TRBD2 (6 bases). The CDR3 is CASSVDDGRSYTQYF. The CDR3 nucleotides read TGTGCCAGCAGCGTCGATGACGGGAGATCTTATACGCAGTATTTT.